The 21 T cell receptor beta chains listed next were all sequenced from one sample in a study of shared clonotypes between healthy human individuals (TCRdb year 2020). Library creation used the immunoSEQ multiplex PCR assay. Entries here come from immuneACCESS through TCRdb and include only in-frame sequences with V and J called. Some clones fail to appear in such tables; in the studies checked, an unresolved V gene covers under half of the shortfall, and the cause of the remainder is unknown. Here the sample has around 1,100,000 clones; 70% to 80% occur a single time. Of the sample, roughly 0.9% falls within the top ten clones. Sample: memory CD4+ T cells from PBMCs. The cell subset or site label corresponds to: CD45RA-negative fraction. The receptors shown here come from a man younger than 35 in good health. Some clones in this sample may be carry-over from other donors' samples.

The chain carries TRBV15 and TRBJ1-2; maybe TRBD1 (6 bases). Germline V gene sequence: CDR1 LNHNV, CDR2 YYDKDF (reference sequence). The CDR3 covers 15 residues. Trimming left V 4 bases short and J 5 bases short, with 17 bases between. CDR3 protein: CATSMLQGVDYGYTF. CDR3 in DNA: TGTGCCACCAGCATGTTACAGGGAGTGGATTATGGCTACACCTTC.

In nucleotides, the CDR3 is TGTGCCAGCAGTTACTCACCCGGGACAGGGCTTTTCGAGCAGTACTTC. It is translated as CASSYSPGTGLFEQYF. The chain links TRBV6-6 to TRBJ2-7, with 9 bases matching TRBD1. V trimming: 0 bases; J trimming: 6 bases; junction bases outside the gene matches: 9. This CDR3 comprises 16 residues. Germline V gene sequence: CDR1 MNHNY, CDR2 SVGAGI (reference sequence).

The rearrangement links TRBV4-2 to TRBJ2-7; D is unclear. Trimming stripped 1 base from V and 2 bases from J, with 6 bases between. The CDR3 runs 13 residues. Germline CDR1 and CDR2: LGHNA and YNFKEQ. CDR3 sequence (DNA): TGTGCCAGCAGCCAAGTCCATACCTACGAGCAGTACTTC. The encoded protein is CASSQVHTYEQYF.

This rearrangement joins TRBV11-2 to TRBJ2-5; 8 bases are a match to TRBD1. Per germline, CDR1 SGHAT and CDR2 FQNNGV. This CDR3 has 15 amino acids. V shed 6 bases, J shed 1 base, and the junction held 7 bases outside the gene matches. The DNA for the CDR3 is TGTGCCAGCAGTTGGGTGGGACAGGTCCAAGAGACCCAGTACTTC. It yields the protein CASSWVGQVQETQYF.

This clone was counted a few times. The chain has TRBV27 and TRBJ2-2; 8 bases align to TRBD1. Germline assignment: CDR1 MNHEY and CDR2 SMNVEV (reference sequence). J was trimmed by 6 bases and V by 6 bases; bases with no gene match: 9. The CDR3 extends over 15 amino acids. As DNA, the CDR3 is TGTGCCAGCAGCGACCGACAGGGGTACGCCGGGGAGCTGTTTTTT. It codes for CASSDRQGYAGELFF.

This chain joins TRBV6-6 and TRBJ2-3; D is unclear. This CDR3 region has 13 residues. Germline V lookup: CDR1 MNHNY, CDR2 SVGAGI (reference sequence). V lost 6 bases and J lost 3, with 10 bases in between. CDR3 in amino acids: CASRESWTDTQYF. In DNA, the CDR3 is TGTGCCAGCAGAGAAAGTTGGACAGATACGCAGTATTTT.

This chain joins TRBV21-1 and TRBJ2-1; the table's D call, TRBD2, was not checked against the DNA. TRBV21-1 is an annotated pseudogene. CDR3 size: 14 residues. The CDR3 is CASSKSGSYNEQFF. CDR3 DNA: TGTGCCAGCAGCAAGTCCGGTTCCTACAATGAGCAGTTCTTC.

V usage is TRBV5-1 and J usage is TRBJ2-3; maybe TRBD2 (6 bases). The germline gives CDR1 SGHRS, CDR2 YFSETQ. V dropped 2 bases and J dropped 5 bases, with 15 bases sitting between them. The CDR3 runs 15 residues. CDR3 DNA sequence: TGCGCCAGCAGCTTCGTCCGGGAGTTGGTAGATACGCAGTATTTT. Amino acids: CASSFVRELVDTQYF.

This clone occurred a few times. This sequence joins TRBV7-2 and TRBJ2-1; D unresolved. Trimming pared 9 bases from V and 5 bases from J, leaving 14 bases between. Germline CDR1 and CDR2: SGHTA and FQGNSA. The CDR3 contains 13 residues. The CDR3 DNA follows: TGTGCCAGGTCCGATCTACGGGACAATGAGCAGTTCTTC. It encodes CARSDLRDNEQFF.

This chain links TRBV6-6 with TRBJ1-1; perhaps TRBD1 as D (5 bases). Trimming cost V 0 bases and J 7 bases, with 9 bases left between them. Per germline, CDR1 MNHNY and CDR2 SVGAGI (reference sequence). CDR3 length equals 13 residues. CDR3 protein: CASSYSRGREAFF. DNA of the CDR3: TGTGCCAGCAGTTACTCGAGGGGACGTGAAGCTTTCTTT.

In this sample, this clone turned up once. The J gene is TRBJ2-1, the V gene TRBV4-1; 13 bases match TRBD2. The CDR3 covers 18 residues. The germline CDR1 and CDR2 sequences are MGHRA and YSYEKL. The V segment lost 2 bases and the J segment 5 bases; nucleotides outside the gene matches: 9. CDR3 region: CASSQPGLAGFAHNEQFF. CDR3 in DNA: TGCGCCAGCAGCCAACCGGGACTAGCGGGATTCGCTCACAATGAGCAGTTCTTC.

On this clone: Other DNA sequences from this sample encode an identical CDR3 as well. CDR3 region: CSVGSGYGYTF. CDR3 coding DNA: TGCAGCGTTGGTTCGGGCTATGGCTACACCTTC. The chain couples TRBV29-1 to TRBJ1-2, with D hard to call. Germline V gene sequence: CDR1 SQVTM, CDR2 ANQGSEA. This CDR3 is built from 11 residues. Trimming shortened V by 4 bases and J by 4 bases, and 7 bases separated the two germline ends. The full variable domain, with the rest looked up from reference TRBV29-1 and TRBJ1-2, is SAVISQKPSRDICQRGTSLTIQCQVDSQVTMMFWYRQQPGQSLTLIATANQGSEATYESGFVIDKFPISRPNLTFSTLTVSNMSPEDSSIYLCSVGSGYGYTFGSGTRLTVV.

As for this clone: Other DNA sequences in this specimen translate into the identical CDR3. J is TRBJ1-3 and V is TRBV6-5; 7 bases map to TRBD1. The CDR3 has 14 residues. V dropped 2 bases and J dropped 4; count of bases not matched to a gene: 2. Germline V gives CDR1 MNHEY, CDR2 SVGAGI. CDR3 amino acids: CASSYGGQGNTIYF. CDR3 nucleotides: TGTGCCAGCAGTTACGGGGGACAGGGAAACACCATATATTTT.

This clone was counted at least ten times. This chain's CDR3 is CASRFRDRSSYEQYF. CDR3 nucleotides: TGTGCCAGCAGATTTCGGGACAGGAGCTCCTACGAGCAGTACTTC. The rearrangement uses TRBV7-2 and TRBJ2-7; TRBD1 matches at 8 bases. V gave up 6 bases and J gave up 0 bases; unmatched junction bases: 7. This CDR3 contains 15 residues. Germline CDR1 reads SGHTA; CDR2 reads FQGNSA.

On this clone itself: This same CDR3 is encoded by further DNA sequences in the sample. V and J are TRBV5-1 and TRBJ1-1; 8 nucleotides align to TRBD1. The ends lost 2 bases at V and 3 bases at J; junction bases unmatched: 3. The germline V gene encodes CDR1 SGHRS and CDR2 YFSETQ. CDR3 length: 14 residues. This CDR3 reads CASSLQGGDTEAFF. CDR3 nucleotides: TGCGCCAGCAGCTTACAGGGGGGTGACACTGAAGCTTTCTTT.

As concerns this clone: One end of the junction is discordant with germline, which a read error may explain. The chain joins TRBV5-4 to TRBJ1-2; D is ambiguous. The CDR3 totals 13 residues. Germline V gene sequence: CDR1 SGHNT, CDR2 YYREEE (reference sequence). The CDR3 is CASSFGLSYDYTF. In nucleotides, the CDR3 is TGTGCCAGCAGCTTTGGACTGTCCTATGACTACACCTTC.

This CDR3 reads CASSLEVYYTEAFF. In DNA, the CDR3 is TGCGCCAGCAGCTTAGAGGTATACTATACTGAAGCTTTCTTT. The chain joins TRBV5-1 to TRBJ1-1; D remains unclear. Trimming left V 2 bases short and J 5 bases short, with 13 bases between. Germline V gene sequence: CDR1 SGHRS, CDR2 YFSETQ. The CDR3 covers 14 residues.

The chain combines TRBV19 with TRBJ2-1; perhaps TRBD1 as D (6 bases). Germline V gives CDR1 LNHDA, CDR2 SQIVND (reference sequence). Deletions cut 6 bases from V and 8 bases from J, with 14 bases between. There are 13 residues in the CDR3. The CDR3 DNA follows: TGTGCCAGTAGCCGCAGGGGCTGGGATGAGCAGTTCTTC. Amino acid sequence: CASSRRGWDEQFF. Using reference TRBV19 and TRBJ2-1 for the parts outside the CDR3, the full variable domain is DGGITQSPKYLFRKEGQNVTLSCEQNLNHDAMYWYRQDPGQGLRLIYYSQIVNDFQKGDIAEGYSVSREKKESFPLTVTSAQKNPTAFYLCASSRRGWDEQFFGPGTRLTVL.

About this clone: The sample holds other DNA sequences that translate to the same CDR3. The chain combines TRBV28 with TRBJ2-5; D remains ambiguous. Germline-derived CDR1 and CDR2 are MDHEN and SYDVKM. The CDR3 consists of 11 residues. Deletions cut 3 bases from V and 4 bases from J, with 3 bases between. In DNA, the CDR3 is TGTGCCAGCAGTTTTCGAGAGACCCAGTACTTC. Amino acid sequence: CASSFRETQYF.

The chain has TRBV5-1 and TRBJ2-3, with 11 bases that match TRBD1. The J segment lost 3 bases and the V segment lost 4 bases, leaving 7 bases of the junction unmatched. This CDR3 region has 16 residues. Germline V gene sequence: CDR1 SGHRS, CDR2 YFSETQ. CDR3 amino acids: CASSAGGQGATDTQYF. CDR3 bases: TGCGCCAGCAGCGCCGGAGGACAGGGGGCGACAGATACGCAGTATTTT.

V usage is TRBV6-4 and J usage is TRBJ2-5, with 10 positions matching TRBD1. CDR1 and CDR2 from the germline V gene are MRHNA and SNTAGT. V was clipped by 0 bases and J by 5 bases; unmatched bases: 6. The CDR3 has 16 residues. In nucleotides, the CDR3 is TGTGCCAGCAGTGACTCCCCGACAGGGGGCTGGGAGACCCAGTACTTC. Encoded protein: CASSDSPTGGWETQYF.